This T cell receptor beta chain was profiled in a study of T cell responses to AZD1222 COVID-19 vaccine. Overall study: Pooled in the analysis were second doses at about 4 or about 12 weeks.

Notes on the study in general: The donor cohort was predominantly white British with a female majority, and clonal diversity may have been underestimated. There were repertoire samples only from the period after the peak T cell response. Two AZD1222 doses significantly raised spike-specific TCR breadth and depth over controls.

V was clipped by 0 bases and J by 2 bases, with 12 bases between them. Germline CDR1 is SNHLY and CDR2 is FYNNEI. The CDR3 sequence is 16 residues long. Worth noting for this clone: Antigen unknown.

Some clones are missing from TCRdb's copy, which holds only in-frame ones; the method was immunoSEQ multiplex PCR. The profile shows around 110,000 clones, roughly 93% of them singletons. This TCR was sampled from an adult in good health. The rearrangement uses TRBV2 and TRBJ2-3; D unresolved. The sample consisted of peripheral blood, taken on day 0 of AZD1222 vaccination. CDR3 sequence: CASSEALRVDTDTQYF. In DNA, the CDR3 is TGTGCCAGCAGTGAAGCGCTTCGCGTCGACACAGATACGCAGTATTTT.